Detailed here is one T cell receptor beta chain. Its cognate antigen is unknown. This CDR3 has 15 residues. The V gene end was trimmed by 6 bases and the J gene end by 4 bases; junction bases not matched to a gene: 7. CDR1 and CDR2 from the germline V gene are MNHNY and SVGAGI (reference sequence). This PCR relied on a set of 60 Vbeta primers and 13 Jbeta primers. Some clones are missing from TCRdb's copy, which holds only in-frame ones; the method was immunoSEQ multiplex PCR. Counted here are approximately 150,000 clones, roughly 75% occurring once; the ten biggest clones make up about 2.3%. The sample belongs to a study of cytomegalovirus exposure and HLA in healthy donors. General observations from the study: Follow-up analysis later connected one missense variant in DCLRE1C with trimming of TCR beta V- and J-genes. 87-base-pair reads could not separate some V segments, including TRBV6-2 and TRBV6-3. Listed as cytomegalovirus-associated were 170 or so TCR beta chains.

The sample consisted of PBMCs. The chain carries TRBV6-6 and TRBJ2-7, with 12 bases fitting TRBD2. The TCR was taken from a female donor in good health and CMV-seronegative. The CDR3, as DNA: TGTGCCAGCAGACCTACTAGCGGGGGGATGTACGAGCAGTACTTC. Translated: CASRPTSGGMYEQYF.